These 14 T cell receptor beta chains came from one sample sequenced in a study of blood T cell repertoires in COVID-19. Repertoires were generated with immunoSEQ multiplex PCR, while TCRdb's copy carries only in-frame clones and drops some. Among roughly 440,000 clones listed, 88% were seen once. Sequenced sample: peripheral blood. The receptor source for this set is a woman aged 50 to 60 with COVID-19, enrolled during active disease.

This clone was counted a few times. This chain joins TRBV5-1 and TRBJ2-1; TRBD2 matches at 12 bases. Germline values: CDR1 SGHRS, CDR2 YFSETQ. The CDR3 covers 15 residues. J gave up 9 bases and V 1 base, and 5 bases lay outside the gene matches. CDR3 DNA sequence: TGCGCCAGCAGCTTGAGGACTAGCGGGGACGTTGAGCAGTTCTTC. Translating gives CASSLRTSGDVEQFF.

The J gene is TRBJ2-2, the V gene TRBV9; D uncertain. The CDR3 has 13 residues. V dropped 0 bases and J dropped 6 bases, with 6 bases sitting between them. Germline V lookup: CDR1 SGDLS, CDR2 YYNGEE. CDR3 coding DNA: TGTGCCAGCAGCGTAGTTCGGTCCGGGGAGCTGTTTTTT. Its protein is CASSVVRSGELFF.

The CDR3 DNA sequence: TGTGCCAGCATGATGGACAGGGCGGATCTGGACACTGAAGCTTTCTTT. Encoded protein: CASMMDRADLDTEAFF. The V call is TRBV5-6, the J call TRBJ1-1; the match to TRBD1 covers 8 bases. This CDR3 spans 16 amino acids. Germline CDR1 SGHDT, CDR2 YYEEEE. The V segment lost 6 bases and the J segment 3 bases; nucleotides outside the gene matches: 13. Supplemented by reference TRBV5-6 and TRBJ1-1, the full variable domain reads DAGVTQSPTHLIKTRGQQVTLRCSPKSGHDTVSWYQQALGQGPQFIFQYYEEEERQRGNFPDRFSGHQFPNYSSELNVNALLLGDSALYLCASMMDRADLDTEAFFGQGTRLTVV.

The chain couples TRBV6-5 to TRBJ2-7; TRBD1 agrees at 8 bases. Trimming cost V 5 bases and J 8 bases; bases outside gene matches: 8. CDR3 length: 13 amino acids. Germline CDR1 reads MNHEY; CDR2 reads SVGAGI. This CDR3 reads CASSPPGQGKQYF. Written as DNA, the CDR3 is TGTGCCAGCAGTCCTCCCGGACAGGGCAAGCAGTACTTC.

The V call is TRBV6-1, the J call TRBJ2-5; 10 nucleotides match TRBD1. J lost 5 bases, V lost 1 base, and 4 bases had no gene match. CDR3 size: 15 residues. CDR1 MNHNS and CDR2 SASEGT come from the germline V gene. The DNA for the CDR3 is TGTGCCAGCAGTGAAGGGACAGGGGGAGGTGAGACCCAGTACTTC. Translation: CASSEGTGGGETQYF.

This clone was observed a single time. The rearrangement uses TRBV11-2 and TRBJ2-6; no clear D. Looked up from germline, CDR1 is SGHAT and CDR2 is FQNNGV. The CDR3 is 17 residues long. V shed 0 bases and J shed 0 bases, with 9 bases lying between them. The CDR3 loop reads CASSLEKRSSGANVLTF. CDR3 coding DNA: TGTGCCAGCAGCTTAGAAAAACGGAGCTCTGGGGCCAACGTCCTGACTTTC.

V gene TRBV9 combines with J gene TRBJ1-2; 8 bases map to TRBD1. V was clipped by 2 bases and J by 2 bases; unmatched bases: 5. Germline-derived CDR1 and CDR2 are SGDLS and YYNGEE. This CDR3 contains 15 residues. CDR3: CASSVEGTGNYGYTF. CDR3 DNA: TGTGCCAGCAGCGTGGAAGGGACAGGAAACTATGGCTACACCTTC.

The chain carries TRBV9 and TRBJ1-2, with 7 bases matching TRBD1. With 3 bases clipped from V and 3 bases from J, the junction kept 5 bases outside the gene matches. CDR1 and CDR2 (germline): SGDLS, YYNGEE. This CDR3 is 14 amino acids long. CDR3 in amino acids: CASSATGSDYGYTF. As DNA, the CDR3 is TGTGCCAGCAGCGCGACAGGGTCTGACTATGGCTACACCTTC.

The gene calls are TRBV19 and TRBJ1-2, with a tentative D call TRBD1 (5 bases). Germline loops: CDR1 LNHDA, CDR2 SQIVND (reference sequence). The CDR3 length is 14 residues. Trimming shortened V by 2 bases and J by 2 bases, and 9 bases separated the two germline ends. The CDR3 DNA sequence: TGTGCCAGTAGTATAAAGCGGGACAACTATGGCTACACCTTC. It codes for CASSIKRDNYGYTF.

This chain uses TRBV5-4 with TRBJ1-4, with D hard to call. This CDR3 region has 13 residues. The germline V gene has CDR1 SGHNT and CDR2 YYREEE (reference sequence). V was shortened by 0 bases and J by 5 bases, with 5 bases between the two germline ends. The CDR3 reads CASSLATNEKLFF. The CDR3 region has the DNA TGTGCCAGCAGCTTGGCGACAAATGAAAAACTGTTTTTT.

The CDR3 loop is CASSLSRRETQYF. CDR3 nucleotides: TGTGCCAGCAGCTTAAGTAGGAGAGAGACCCAGTACTTC. This rearrangement joins TRBV7-9 to TRBJ2-5, with D unresolved. Trimming cost V 2 bases and J 4 bases, with 8 bases left between them. Germline-derived CDR1 and CDR2 are SEHNR and FQNEAQ (reference sequence). The CDR3 sequence is 13 residues long.

This chain links TRBV5-1 with TRBJ2-2, with 12 bases identical to TRBD1. Germline-derived CDR1 and CDR2 are SGHRS and YFSETQ. J lost 4 bases, V lost 4 bases, and 2 bases had no gene match. This CDR3 spans 15 amino acids. The CDR3 sequence is CASSRDRGRTGELFF. The CDR3 region has the DNA TGCGCCAGCAGCAGGGACAGGGGGCGCACCGGGGAGCTGTTTTTT.

The chain uses TRBV19 and TRBJ2-3, with 12 positions matching TRBD1. The ends lost 6 bases at V and 4 bases at J; junction bases unmatched: 2. From germline, CDR1 is LNHDA and CDR2 SQIVND (reference sequence). This CDR3 is 14 amino acids long. In DNA, the CDR3 is TGTGCCAGTAGCGGGACAGGGGGCTCAGATACGCAGTATTTT. The encoded protein is CASSGTGGSDTQYF.

This clone has just one count. The CDR3 nucleotides read TGTGCCACGGCGGACTTTACGGGTCAGCCCCAGCATTTT. It yields the protein CATADFTGQPQHF. V usage is TRBV27 and J usage is TRBJ1-5; D remains unclear. Germline CDR1 and CDR2: MNHEY and SMNVEV (reference sequence). V lost 10 bases and J 6 bases, leaving 16 bases between the germline ends. The CDR3 runs 13 residues.